This entry describes one TCR beta chain. The antigen remains undetermined. CD45RO-negative, CCR7-positively selected cells formed the naive CD8 fraction, excluding terminally differentiated effector memory CD45RA+ cells. The data originate from a study of shared clonotypes between healthy human individuals. Study-level information: Samples came from a couple of female and a few male donors aged 18 to 49. Researchers assigned three CD4 naive, three CD4 memory, two CD8 naive and one CD8 memory plate to each donor.

The CDR3 is 16 residues long. Germline V gene sequence: CDR1 SGHTA, CDR2 FQGNSA. Trimming removed 5 bases from V and 10 bases from J; junction bases left unmatched: 17. The assay was run at deep level. The protocol was immunoSEQ multiplex PCR, while the TCRdb copy is restricted to in-frame clones and leaves out a portion. The repertoire holds about 1.9 million clones, around 95% seen once, with 1.5% to 2% in the top ten. The study, taken as a whole, reports: Measured sharing among donors was expected to vary with sequencing depth.

This receptor was identified in a man in his late teens or twenties in good health. Some clones in this sample may be carry-over from other donors' samples. Material for sequencing was naive CD8+ T cells from PBMCs. V usage is TRBV7-2 and J usage is TRBJ1-2; 9 bases are a match to TRBD1. CDR3 sequence reads: CASSGRDRAPPTVYTF. Written as DNA, the CDR3 is TGTGCCAGCAGCGGCCGGGACAGGGCCCCCCCCACCGTCTACACCTTC.